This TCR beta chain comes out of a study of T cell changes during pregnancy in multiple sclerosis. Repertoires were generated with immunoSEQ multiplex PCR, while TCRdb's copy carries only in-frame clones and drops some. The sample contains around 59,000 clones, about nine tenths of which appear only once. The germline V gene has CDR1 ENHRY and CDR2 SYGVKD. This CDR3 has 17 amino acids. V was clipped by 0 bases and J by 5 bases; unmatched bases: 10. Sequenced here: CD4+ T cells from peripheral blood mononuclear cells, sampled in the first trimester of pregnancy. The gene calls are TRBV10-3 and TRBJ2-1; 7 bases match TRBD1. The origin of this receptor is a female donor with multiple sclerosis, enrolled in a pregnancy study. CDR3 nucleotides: TGTGCCATCAGTGAGTCACCTGGGACAGTGACTAACAATGAGCAGTTCTTC. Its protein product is CAISESPGTVTNNEQFF.